There are a few counts of the clone carrying this T cell receptor beta chain. Its target is not known. This sample stems from a study of cytomegalovirus exposure and HLA in healthy donors. Study context: An earlier analysis found roughly 100 million unique TCR beta sequences from about 179 million T cells.

The CDR3 totals 14 residues. J gave up 5 bases and V 4 bases, and 5 bases lay outside the gene matches. Germline CDR1 and CDR2: KGHSH and LQKENI. General study points: A missense DCLRE1C variant was associated with V- and J-gene trimming of TCR beta chains in a later analysis, and an independent cohort replicated the association. CMV serostatus was the only recorded immune exposure for donors.

13 Jbeta primers and 60 Vbeta primers were used for the PCR. Sequencing was performed with immunoSEQ multiplex PCR; in TCRdb, only in-frame clones are kept and a portion is missing. The table has just over 200,000 clones, 79% seen once. The source is a man aged 50 to 59 in good health and CMV-seronegative. This rearrangement joins TRBV18 to TRBJ1-1; 9 bases agree with TRBD1. Sequencing was performed on PBMCs. CDR3 protein: CASSLQGAGTEAFF. In DNA, the CDR3 is TGTGCCAGCTCACTACAGGGGGCAGGGACTGAAGCTTTCTTT.